This T cell receptor beta chain was obtained from a study of cytomegalovirus exposure and HLA in healthy donors. Study findings and constraints: Reportedly, fewer N-insertions than the roughly 700-donor mean appeared in an Asian-associated ancestry cluster in a later analysis.

This clone was seen more than once but under ten times. Its antigen is not identified. The PCR ran on 60 Vbeta and 13 Jbeta primers. Libraries were prepared by immunoSEQ multiplex PCR; TCRdb keeps only in-frame clonotypes and omits some of them. Of around 180,000 clones listed, roughly four fifths are singletons. Germline V gives CDR1 KGHSH, CDR2 LQKENI. Trimming shortened V by 3 bases and J by 2 bases, and 13 bases separated the two germline ends. The CDR3 extends over 15 amino acids. This chain links TRBV18 with TRBJ2-5, with D perhaps matching TRBD1 (6 bases). The specimen was PBMCs. The receptor's source is a woman between 50 and 59 years old in good health and CMV-seronegative. The CDR3 sequence is CASSPLGQFQETQYF. CDR3 sequence (DNA): TGTGCCAGCTCACCCCTCGGACAGTTTCAAGAGACCCAGTACTTC.